Following are 21 T cell receptor beta chains from one sample sequenced in a study of regulatory T cells in long-lasting Graves disease. The time point: newly diagnosed GD, antithyroid drugs for less than 3 months. From RNA extracted from PBMCs, the TCR library was made. For TCR beta, libraries came from iRepertoire HTBI primers and Arm-PCR of CDR3 regions. One entry per CDR3 protein, called by TCRdb with MiXCR from the multiplex PCR reads. The sample consists of roughly 430,000 distinct CDR3 sequences, about a sixth of them appearing once. Another study also made use of these data, one on T cells in Graves' hyperthyroidism and ophthalmopathy.

The specimen comprised peripheral blood mononuclear cells (PBMCs), sampled at new diagnosis, from a patient treated with antithyroid drugs. The receptors come from a woman in her twenties or thirties with Graves disease.

This clonotype was recorded at least ten times. This chain uses TRBV14 with TRBJ2-3; 7 positions agree with TRBD2. CDR3 length: 17 amino acids. Per the germline V gene, CDR1 is SGHDN and CDR2 is FVKESK. Trimming cost V 6 bases and J 1 base; bases outside gene matches: 13. The CDR3 coding sequence is TGTGCCAGCAGGGAAAGTGGGAGGGCCTTCGGCACAGATACGCAGTATTTT. This gives the protein CASRESGRAFGTDTQYF.

There are many counts of this clonotype. One end of the junction varies from germline; a read error may be responsible. The CDR3 DNA follows: TGTGCCAGCAGCTTAAGCCCCCCCCCCCTAGCGATCGGGGTGGGCACGGACTTC. It specifies CASSLSPPPLAIGVGTDF. J is TRBJ2-7 and V is TRBV11-2; perhaps TRBD2 as D (6 bases). CDR1 is SGHAT and CDR2 is FQNNGV in the germline V gene. The CDR3 is 18 amino acids.

This chain links TRBV15 with TRBJ2-1; 9 bases agree with TRBD2. V lost 3 bases, J lost 12 bases, and 9 bases stayed unmatched. The CDR3 has 14 residues. Germline V gene sequence: CDR1 LNHNV, CDR2 YYDKDF (reference sequence). The CDR3 here is CATSRGTSRPGQFF. The CDR3 coding sequence is TGTGCCACCAGCAGGGGGACTAGCCGCCCTGGGCAGTTCTTC.

This clonotype was detected a few times. The chain couples TRBV24-1 to TRBJ2-7; possibly TRBD1 or TRBD2 for D (6 bases each). CDR3 length equals 14 residues. With 3 bases removed from V and 2 bases from J, the gap between germline ends came to 10 bases. CDR1 is KGHDR, CDR2 SFDVKD, per germline. CDR3 coding DNA: TGTGCCACCAGTGATCGGGGGCTTCCCTACGAGCAGTACTTC. The encoded protein is CATSDRGLPYEQYF.

This clonotype has at least ten counts. V gene TRBV30 combines with J gene TRBJ2-1, with 12 positions matching TRBD2. Germline CDR1 is GTSNPN and CDR2 is SVGIG (reference sequence). The length of the CDR3 is 16 residues. V lost 8 bases, J lost 7 bases, and 15 bases stayed unmatched. CDR3 amino acids: CAGSSGRALRTNEQFF. The CDR3, as DNA: TGTGCCGGGTCTAGCGGGAGGGCCTTACGAACAAATGAGCAGTTCTTC.

This clonotype was detected ten times or more. The chain combines TRBV30 with TRBJ1-3; D gene ambiguous. The germline CDR1 and CDR2 sequences are GTSNPN and SVGIG (reference sequence). The CDR3 is made up of 15 amino acids. The V end was cut by 0 bases, the J end by 0 bases, with 9 bases between. The DNA for the CDR3 is TGTGCCTGGAGTGTACAAGGGTACTCTGGAAACACCATATATTTT. It encodes CAWSVQGYSGNTIYF. Combining the CDR3 with reference TRBV30 and TRBJ1-3 gives the whole variable domain SQTIHQWPATLVQPVGSPLSLECTVEGTSNPNLYWYRQAAGRGLQLLFYSVGIGQISSEVPQNLSASRPQDRQFILSSKKLLLSDSGFYLCAWSVQGYSGNTIYFGEGSWLTVV.

The chain combines TRBV6-1 with TRBJ1-1; D gene ambiguous. Germline values: CDR1 MNHNS, CDR2 SASEGT. Trimming took off 6 bases at V and 1 base at J, with 12 bases between the two ends. The CDR3 is 14 amino acids. CDR3 in amino acids: CASSVAWENTEAFF. The CDR3 bases are TGTGCCAGCAGCGTCGCGTGGGAGAACACTGAAGCTTTCTTT.

The chain links TRBV3-1 to TRBJ2-2, with D maybe TRBD2 (5 bases). V was pared by 1 base and J by 6 bases, with 12 bases between. The CDR3 extends over 15 amino acids. Germline assignment: CDR1 LGHDT and CDR2 YNNKEL (reference sequence). CDR3 nucleotide sequence: TGTGCCAGCAGCCAAGTTGCGGGTGCTCCCGGGGAGCTGTTTTTT. Its protein is CASSQVAGAPGELFF. Together with reference TRBV3-1 and TRBJ2-2, the CDR3 gives the full variable domain: DTAVSQTPKYLVTQMGNDKSIKCEQNLGHDTMYWYKQDSKKFLKIMFSYNNKELIINETVPNRFSPKSPDKAHLNLHINSLELGDSAVYFCASSQVAGAPGELFFGEGSRLTVL.

This clonotype appeared many times. The V call is TRBV7-2, the J call TRBJ2-1, with D possibly matching TRBD2 (5 bases). Deletions cut 7 bases from V and 7 bases from J, with 17 bases between. The CDR3 is made up of 14 amino acids. Germline V CDR1 and CDR2: SGHTA, FQGNSA. CDR3 nucleotide sequence: TGTGCCAGCACCCCGGAGGAGTATGTTAATGAGCAGTTCTTC. It yields the protein CASTPEEYVNEQFF.

This clonotype was detected many times. J is TRBJ2-7 and V is TRBV2; 8 bases map to TRBD1. The CDR3 runs 17 residues. CDR1 and CDR2 (germline): SNHLY, FYNNEI. Trimming cost V 6 bases and J 0 bases; bases outside gene matches: 13. The CDR3 DNA sequence: TGTGCCAGCAGCGCGGCCCTTGACAGGGGAAGCTCCTACGAGCAGTACTTC. Protein sequence: CASSAALDRGSSYEQYF.

Only a few counts were recorded for this clonotype. The V and J genes are TRBV11-2 and TRBJ2-2; tentative D call: TRBD1 (5 bases). The CDR3 runs 13 residues. Germline V lookup: CDR1 SGHAT, CDR2 FQNNGV. V was pared by 4 bases and J by 5 bases, with 8 bases between. CDR3 in DNA: TGTGCCAGCAGCTCTCGACAGACCGGGGAGCTGTTTTTT. This gives the protein CASSSRQTGELFF.

This clonotype was observed a handful of times. The gene calls are TRBV27 and TRBJ1-5; no clear D. The CDR3 runs 13 residues. The V end lost 3 bases, the J end lost 6 bases, and 9 bases lay between the germline ends. CDR1 MNHEY and CDR2 SMNVEV come from the germline V gene (reference sequence). The CDR3 sequence: CASSFSGFQPQHF. CDR3 DNA sequence: TGTGCCAGCAGTTTTTCGGGGTTTCAGCCCCAGCATTTT.

This clonotype was observed many times. The chain uses TRBV28 and TRBJ2-1; TRBD2 aligns across 8 bases. V gave up 5 bases and J gave up 6 bases; unmatched junction bases: 9. Germline assignment: CDR1 MDHEN and CDR2 SYDVKM. The CDR3 has 15 residues. The CDR3 protein is CASSRFGGALNEQFF. CDR3 nucleotide sequence: TGTGCCAGCAGTCGCTTCGGGGGGGCGCTCAATGAGCAGTTCTTC.

This clonotype was seen a few times. The J gene is TRBJ2-2, the V gene TRBV15, with 7 bases matching TRBD1. This CDR3 comprises 13 residues. Germline values: CDR1 LNHNV, CDR2 YYDKDF (reference sequence). J was trimmed by 6 bases and V by 5 bases; bases with no gene match: 3. CDR3 sequence reads: CATSQDRPGELFF. The DNA for the CDR3 is TGTGCCACCAGCCAGGACAGGCCCGGGGAGCTGTTTTTT.

In this sample, this clonotype turned up many times. The chain has TRBV10-1 and TRBJ1-3; D not certain. Germline V gives CDR1 WNHNN, CDR2 SYGVQD (reference sequence). Between the trimmed V and J ends, which lost 5 bases and 1 base, there was a span of 9 bases. This CDR3 has 14 residues. The CDR3 spells CASSSDRSGNTIYF. CDR3 DNA sequence: TGCGCCAGCAGTTCGGACCGGTCTGGAAACACCATATATTTT.

This clonotype turned up a few times. The V gene is TRBV12-3 or TRBV12-4, the J gene TRBJ2-7, with D maybe TRBD2 (5 bases). CDR3 size: 14 residues. V gave up 8 bases and J gave up 3 bases, with 17 bases separating them. The CDR3 DNA reads as TGTGCCAGCGGGAATCTAGCAGCGGACTACGAGCAGTACTTC. It is translated as CASGNLAADYEQYF.

In its sample, this clonotype was seen many times. The genes are TRBV18 and TRBJ1-5; D is unresolved. This CDR3 spans 13 amino acids. Trimming took 3 bases from V and 12 from J, leaving 15 bases between them. Germline V CDR1 and CDR2: KGHSH, LQKENI. The CDR3 here is CASSPSGRSDQHF. CDR3 DNA sequence: TGTGCCAGCTCACCTTCCGGGCGCAGTGACCAGCATTTT.

This clonotype was detected many times. The CDR3 DNA sequence: TGTGCCAGCAGCCAAGGAATCCCTCTGGGAGAGACCCAGTACTTC. Amino acid sequence: CASSQGIPLGETQYF. The genes are TRBV3-1 and TRBJ2-5; D not resolved. Trimming took 1 base from V and 4 from J, leaving 13 bases between them. The CDR3 extends over 15 amino acids. Per germline, CDR1 LGHDT and CDR2 YNNKEL (reference sequence).

The rearrangement joins TRBV6-1 to TRBJ1-2; possibly TRBD1 for D (6 bases). The germline V gene encodes CDR1 MNHNS and CDR2 SASEGT. V gave up 0 bases and J gave up 4 bases, with 12 bases separating them. The CDR3 has 15 amino acids. CDR3 nucleotide sequence: TGTGCCAGCAGTGAAGCGGGGGACACTTCCTATGGCTACACCTTC. Protein product: CASSEAGDTSYGYTF.

The CDR3 protein is CASGIAGYVYEQYF. In DNA form, the CDR3 reads TGTGCCAGCGGGATAGCTGGATACGTTTACGAGCAGTACTTC. The chain links TRBV6-1 to TRBJ2-7, with D unclear. CDR1 MNHNS and CDR2 SASEGT come from the germline V gene. The V gene lost 8 bases and the J gene lost 4 bases, with 18 bases spanning the gap. CDR3 length: 14 amino acids.

The chain links TRBV15 to TRBJ2-5, with 8 bases fitting TRBD1. The CDR3 length is 17 residues. Germline loops: CDR1 LNHNV, CDR2 YYDKDF (reference sequence). The V gene end was trimmed by 1 base and the J gene end by 4 bases; junction bases not matched to a gene: 11. The CDR3 region has the DNA TGTGCCACCAGCAGAGCCCTGACAGGGGAGAGTCGAGAGACCCAGTACTTC. This gives the protein CATSRALTGESRETQYF.